The 23 T cell receptor beta chains below all came from one sample that was sequenced in a study of blood T cell repertoires in COVID-19. Libraries were prepared by immunoSEQ multiplex PCR; TCRdb keeps only in-frame clonotypes and omits some of them. The sample carries 90,000 or so clones, about 84% recorded once. Material: peripheral blood. The receptors originated from an elderly man with active or convalescent COVID-19.

CDR3 sequence (DNA): TGTGCCACCAGCAGGGGGGGAGGTTTCAACACTGAAGCTTTCTTT. Protein: CATSRGGGFNTEAFF. This sequence joins TRBV15 and TRBJ1-1, with D tentatively TRBD1 (5 bases). Germline V gene sequence: CDR1 LNHNV, CDR2 YYDKDF (reference sequence). CDR3 length: 15 amino acids. Trimming stripped 3 bases from V and 2 bases from J, with 13 bases between.

The rearrangement links TRBV5-1 to TRBJ2-5, with 9 bases aligning to TRBD1. Germline CDR1 SGHRS, CDR2 YFSETQ. This CDR3 has 16 residues. Trimming took 0 bases from V and 5 from J; bases not matched to a gene: 8. The CDR3 loop reads CASSLVGTGREETQYF. The CDR3 DNA is TGCGCCAGCAGCTTGGTAGGGACAGGGAGAGAGGAGACCCAGTACTTC.

In its sample, this clone was seen a few times. One end of the junction is discordant with germline, which a read error may explain. The genes are TRBV7-2 and TRBJ2-7; D may be TRBD2 (6 bases). This CDR3 spans 15 amino acids. The germline V gene has CDR1 SGHTA and CDR2 FQGNSA. CDR3 sequence (DNA): TGTGCCAGCAGCTTGGGTGGGAGGTCCCTGTACGGGCAGTACTTC. Translating gives CASSLGGRSLYGQYF.

V and J are TRBV27 and TRBJ2-5; 12 bases are shared with TRBD2. Looked up from germline, CDR1 is MNHEY and CDR2 is SMNVEV (reference sequence). The CDR3 is made up of 16 amino acids. The V and J ends lost 5 bases and 3 bases, in that order; junction bases with no gene match: 7. The CDR3 DNA reads TGTGCCAGCAGTCCCGGACTAGCGGGGTCGGAAGAGACCCAGTACTTC. Protein product: CASSPGLAGSEETQYF.

This clone was seen a handful of times. The chain uses TRBV5-4 and TRBJ1-3; D is uncertain. This CDR3 contains 13 residues. CDR1 is SGHNT, CDR2 YYREEE, per germline (reference sequence). The V end was cut by 2 bases, the J end by 10 bases, with 13 bases between. The CDR3 loop is CASSFVEGRTIYF. CDR3 DNA: TGTGCCAGCAGCTTTGTAGAGGGCCGAACCATATATTTT.

The CDR3 is CASSSKRGPGVEQYF. The CDR3 coding sequence is TGCGCCAGCAGCTCGAAGCGGGGACCAGGTGTTGAGCAGTACTTC. J is TRBJ2-7 and V is TRBV5-1; 7 bases fit TRBD2. V lost 3 bases and J lost 7; bases outside the gene matches: 13. The CDR3 sequence is 15 residues long. Germline CDR1 is SGHRS and CDR2 is YFSETQ.

This clone was observed many times. This sequence joins TRBV5-4 and TRBJ1-3, with a tentative D call TRBD1 (5 bases). Germline loops: CDR1 SGHNT, CDR2 YYREEE (reference sequence). V was cut by 1 base and J by 7 bases, with 21 bases left in between. CDR3 length equals 17 residues. CDR3 in DNA: TGTGCCAGCAGCTTGCTGGTACCGGGGACTTGGGGGAACACCATATATTTT. Protein: CASSLLVPGTWGNTIYF.

The chain is built from TRBV5-1 and TRBJ1-5, with D unresolved. Germline loops: CDR1 SGHRS, CDR2 YFSETQ. CDR3 length: 15 residues. With 0 bases removed from V and 0 bases from J, the gap between germline ends came to 7 bases. CDR3 protein: CASSLGLNSNQPQHF. CDR3 bases: TGCGCCAGCAGCTTGGGGCTGAATAGCAATCAGCCCCAGCATTTT.

The chain carries TRBV4-1 and TRBJ2-5; 8 positions agree with TRBD1. This CDR3 is 15 amino acids long. With 0 bases clipped from V and 3 bases from J, the junction kept 3 bases outside the gene matches. Germline V lookup: CDR1 MGHRA, CDR2 YSYEKL. This chain's CDR3 is CASSQDMGQEETQYF. Written as DNA, the CDR3 is TGCGCCAGCAGCCAAGACATGGGACAGGAAGAGACCCAGTACTTC.

This sequence joins TRBV29-1 and TRBJ2-7; tentative D call: TRBD1 (6 bases). The V and J ends lost 4 bases and 3 bases respectively, with 7 bases between them. Per germline, CDR1 SQVTM and CDR2 ANQGSEA. The CDR3 is made up of 11 amino acids. CDR3 DNA: TGCAGCGTTGGGACAGTCTACGAGCAGTACTTC. Its protein is CSVGTVYEQYF.

This chain connects TRBV28 to TRBJ1-4; 7 bases match TRBD1. This CDR3 has 13 residues. Germline V gene lookup returns CDR1 MDHEN and CDR2 SYDVKM. The trim removed 6 bases at V and 9 bases at J, leaving 7 bases unmatched. This chain's CDR3 is CASRETGSQKLFF. In DNA, the CDR3 is TGTGCCAGCAGAGAGACAGGGAGCCAAAAACTGTTTTTT.

The chain uses TRBV19 and TRBJ2-3; 12 bases match TRBD2. The trim removed 4 bases at V and 5 bases at J, leaving 7 bases unmatched. The germline gives CDR1 LNHDA, CDR2 SQIVND (reference sequence). The CDR3 runs to 16 residues. The CDR3 DNA reads TGTGCCAGTAGTACCCCTAGCGGGGGGGCCGTAGATACGCAGTATTTT. The encoded protein is CASSTPSGGAVDTQYF.

The rearrangement joins TRBV7-9 to TRBJ2-3, with 9 bases lining up with TRBD2. CDR1 is SEHNR and CDR2 is FQNEAQ in the germline V gene (reference sequence). The CDR3 has 15 residues. The ends lost 11 bases at V and 4 bases at J; junction bases unmatched: 13. CDR3 region: CAGQSKRGAADTQYF. Here the CDR3 DNA reads TGTGCCGGACAGTCAAAGCGGGGGGCCGCAGATACGCAGTATTTT.

The chain joins TRBV6-5 to TRBJ1-2; maybe TRBD1 (5 bases). CDR1 and CDR2 from the germline V gene are MNHEY and SVGAGI. V lost 2 bases to trimming and J lost 6 bases, with 7 bases between them. CDR3 length equals 12 residues. The CDR3: CASSYRGHGYTF. Here the CDR3 DNA reads TGTGCCAGCAGTTACAGGGGCCATGGCTACACCTTC.

The chain has TRBV14 and TRBJ1-6; possible D gene TRBD1, 6 bases. CDR3 length: 16 amino acids. The V gene's germline CDR1 is SGHDN and CDR2 FVKESK. Trimming shortened V by 3 bases and J by 0 bases, and 9 bases separated the two germline ends. The CDR3 is CASSHTGSSYNSPLHF. In DNA, the CDR3 is TGTGCCAGCAGCCATACAGGGAGCTCCTATAATTCACCCCTCCACTTT.

This clone showed up just a few times. The chain is built from TRBV27 and TRBJ2-5; tentative D call: TRBD2 (5 bases). The CDR3 totals 15 residues. V lost 4 bases and J lost 0, with 12 bases in between. Germline-derived CDR1 and CDR2 are MNHEY and SMNVEV (reference sequence). CDR3 in amino acids: CASSSPSGDQETQYF. The CDR3 nucleotides read TGTGCCAGCAGTTCCCCCTCCGGGGACCAAGAGACCCAGTACTTC.

This chain links TRBV18 with TRBJ1-5; D gene uncertain. The CDR3 is made up of 13 amino acids. Germline loops: CDR1 KGHSH, CDR2 LQKENI. V was pared by 2 bases and J by 6 bases, with 8 bases between. The DNA for the CDR3 is TGTGCCAGCTCACCAGCGGGGAGTCAGCCCCAGCATTTT. It codes for CASSPAGSQPQHF.

This chain links TRBV7-2 with TRBJ1-2, with 9 bases identical to TRBD1. The ends lost 5 bases at V and 7 bases at J; junction bases unmatched: 14. Germline assignment: CDR1 SGHTA and CDR2 FQGNSA. The CDR3 sequence is 16 residues long. The CDR3 DNA reads as TGTGCCAGCAGCCTAACTCCGGGACAGGGTACGCGTGGCTACACCTTC. It encodes CASSLTPGQGTRGYTF.

V is TRBV3-1 (or the pseudogene TRBV3-2) and J is TRBJ1-5; 11 bases agree with TRBD1. Germline V gene lookup returns CDR1 LGHDT and CDR2 YNNKEL (reference sequence). The V and J ends lost 4 bases and 6 bases, in that order; junction bases with no gene match: 2. CDR3 size: 14 residues. CDR3 nucleotide sequence: TGTGCCAGCAGCCCCGGGACAGGGGGTCAGCCCCAGCATTTT. It yields the protein CASSPGTGGQPQHF.

This CDR3 is CASSDPRGQGGFVTGELFF. The CDR3 bases are TGTGCCAGCAGTGACCCCCGAGGACAGGGGGGATTTGTCACCGGGGAGCTGTTTTTT. This rearrangement joins TRBV6-1 to TRBJ2-2, with 10 bases matching TRBD1. The CDR3 covers 19 residues. After removal of 3 bases from V and 4 bases from J, the junction contained 14 bases not matched to a gene. Germline CDR1 and CDR2: MNHNS and SASEGT.

The chain employs TRBV6-5 and TRBJ2-1; a possible D gene is TRBD2 (6 bases). This CDR3 has 14 residues. Germline CDR1 is MNHEY and CDR2 is SVGAGI. Trimming took off 2 bases at V and 6 bases at J, with 11 bases between the two ends. In DNA form, the CDR3 reads TGTGCCAGCAGTTACGGAGGGGTAGGCAATGAGCAGTTCTTC. It encodes CASSYGGVGNEQFF.

The chain recombines TRBV6-5 with TRBJ2-7; 8 nucleotides align to TRBD1. The J segment lost 3 bases and the V segment lost 6 bases, leaving 10 bases of the junction unmatched. Germline loops: CDR1 MNHEY, CDR2 SVGAGI. The length of the CDR3 is 15 residues. The CDR3 reads CASSQQTGVFYEQYF. In DNA form, the CDR3 reads TGTGCCAGCAGCCAGCAGACAGGGGTTTTCTACGAGCAGTACTTC.

V usage is TRBV3-1 (or the pseudogene TRBV3-2) and J usage is TRBJ2-3, with D possibly matching TRBD2 (7 bases). The CDR3 is made up of 16 amino acids. The germline V and J ends were trimmed by 0 bases and 6 bases, with 16 bases remaining between them. Germline V gene sequence: CDR1 LGHDT, CDR2 YNNKEL (reference sequence). CDR3 loop: CASSQEGGGFFDTQYF. CDR3 DNA: TGTGCCAGCAGCCAAGAAGGGGGGGGCTTCTTCGATACGCAGTATTTT.